The 17 T cell receptor beta chains given below trace back to one sample, sequenced in a study of cytomegalovirus exposure and HLA in healthy donors. Both 60 Vbeta primers and 13 Jbeta primers went into the PCR. The protocol was immunoSEQ multiplex PCR, while the TCRdb copy is restricted to in-frame clones and leaves out a portion. The data hold more than 80,000 clones, with roughly 80% observed a single time. Specimen: PBMCs. The receptors stem from a girl aged 2 to 9 in good health and CMV-seropositive.

The chain combines TRBV7-6 with TRBJ2-3, with TRBD2 identical over 7 bases. V was clipped by 4 bases and J by 14 bases; unmatched bases: 12. CDR1 and CDR2 (germline): SGHVS, FNYEAQ. The CDR3 has 13 residues. The CDR3 spells CASSSRGESYWYF. The CDR3 nucleotides read TGTGCCAGCAGCTCCCGGGGGGAGTCGTATTGGTATTTT.

This clone was counted between two and nine times. This CDR3 reads CSVEDQYSVIYGYTF. CDR3 DNA: TGCAGCGTTGAAGATCAGTATTCAGTAATCTATGGCTACACCTTC. The chain has TRBV29-1 and TRBJ1-2; D unclear. The CDR3 covers 15 residues. Germline-derived CDR1 and CDR2 are SQVTM and ANQGSEA. V was shortened by 0 bases and J by 4 bases, with 15 bases between the two germline ends.

V gene TRBV6-6 combines with J gene TRBJ2-7; D not certain. The germline gives CDR1 MNHNY, CDR2 SVGAGI (reference sequence). CDR3 length: 14 residues. The germline V and J ends were trimmed by 2 bases and 2 bases, with 10 bases remaining between them. The DNA of the CDR3 is TGTGCCAGCAGTTACGTAGCTGCCGCCTACGAGCAGTACTTC. It codes for CASSYVAAAYEQYF.

The CDR3 DNA is TGCGCCAGCAGTGGGTCAGCTGGAGATACGCAGTATTTT. Protein: CASSGSAGDTQYF. The chain uses TRBV10-1 and TRBJ2-3; D is undetermined. The CDR3 extends over 13 amino acids. Germline V CDR1 and CDR2: WNHNN, SYGVQD (reference sequence). Trimming shortened V by 4 bases and J by 5 bases, and 10 bases separated the two germline ends.

V is TRBV5-6 and J is TRBJ1-2; no firm D call. Per the germline V gene, CDR1 is SGHDT and CDR2 is YYEEEE. V shed 1 base and J shed 1 base, with 8 bases lying between them. This CDR3 is built from 14 residues. This CDR3 reads CASSLLSLNYGYTF. In DNA form, the CDR3 reads TGTGCCAGCAGCTTGCTTAGTCTTAACTATGGCTACACCTTC. Full variable domain (outside the CDR3, taken from reference TRBV5-6 and TRBJ1-2): DAGVTQSPTHLIKTRGQQVTLRCSPKSGHDTVSWYQQALGQGPQFIFQYYEEEERQRGNFPDRFSGHQFPNYSSELNVNALLLGDSALYLCASSLLSLNYGYTFGSGTRLTVV.

The V call is TRBV27, the J call TRBJ1-4; 7 bases match TRBD1. Trimming cost V 6 bases and J 3 bases; bases outside gene matches: 4. Per germline, CDR1 MNHEY and CDR2 SMNVEV (reference sequence). This CDR3 has 14 residues. The DNA for the CDR3 is TGTGCCAGCAGCCCGACAGGGCCTAATGAAAAACTGTTTTTT. Translated: CASSPTGPNEKLFF.

The chain uses TRBV19 and TRBJ2-6, with 7 bases that match TRBD1. The CDR3 is 14 residues long. The V gene's germline CDR1 is LNHDA and CDR2 SQIVND (reference sequence). J was trimmed by 12 bases and V by 4 bases; bases with no gene match: 9. CDR3 in amino acids: CASSTGTASPVLTF. CDR3 DNA: TGTGCCAGTAGTACGGGGACAGCTTCTCCCGTCCTGACTTTC. Full variable domain (remainder filled in from reference TRBV19 and TRBJ2-6): DGGITQSPKYLFRKEGQNVTLSCEQNLNHDAMYWYRQDPGQGLRLIYYSQIVNDFQKGDIAEGYSVSREKKESFPLTVTSAQKNPTAFYLCASSTGTASPVLTFGAGSRLTVL.

The chain is built from TRBV28 and TRBJ1-5; 8 bases are shared with TRBD1. This CDR3 is built from 16 residues. Germline-derived CDR1 and CDR2 are MDHEN and SYDVKM. Germline trimming cut 2 bases from V and 4 bases from J; bases unmatched to any gene: 7. CDR3 nucleotide sequence: TGTGCCAGCAGTTTAAGGGGCTACAGGGGGAATCAGCCCCAGCATTTT. Amino acids: CASSLRGYRGNQPQHF.

This clone was counted between two and nine times. V gene TRBV5-4 combines with J gene TRBJ2-1; 8 bases match TRBD2. Germline CDR1 reads SGHNT; CDR2 reads YYREEE (reference sequence). The ends lost 0 bases at V and 0 bases at J; junction bases unmatched: 8. The CDR3 contains 18 residues. The CDR3 DNA reads as TGTGCCAGCAGCTTGGACCCGATAGCGGGGAGCTCCTACAATGAGCAGTTCTTC. Amino acid sequence: CASSLDPIAGSSYNEQFF.

This clone was seen only a few times. The chain combines TRBV6-5 with TRBJ2-4; possible D gene TRBD1, 5 bases. This CDR3 spans 12 amino acids. Per germline, CDR1 MNHEY and CDR2 SVGAGI. The V gene lost 9 bases and the J gene lost 7 bases, with 13 bases spanning the gap. The DNA for the CDR3 is TGTGCCAGTTCATTCAAGGGGAACATTCAGTACTTC. It specifies CASSFKGNIQYF.

The chain employs TRBV15 and TRBJ2-2, with 10 bases identical to TRBD2. Losses at the gene ends were 6 bases for V and 5 bases for J; bases not matched to a gene: 12. Looked up from germline, CDR1 is LNHNV and CDR2 is YYDKDF (reference sequence). The CDR3 is made up of 17 amino acids. This chain's CDR3 is CATSHARVAGGTGELFF. In DNA form, the CDR3 reads TGTGCCACCAGTCATGCGAGAGTAGCGGGAGGTACCGGGGAGCTGTTTTTT.

The chain uses TRBV9 and TRBJ1-1; a possible D gene is TRBD1 (6 bases). Trimming removed 0 bases at V and 0 bases at J, with 9 bases between. The CDR3 has 15 amino acids. Germline-derived CDR1 and CDR2 are SGDLS and YYNGEE. CDR3 in amino acids: CASSVAGHMNTEAFF. The CDR3 bases are TGTGCCAGCAGCGTAGCGGGACATATGAACACTGAAGCTTTCTTT.

The chain joins TRBV6-4 to TRBJ1-2, with no clear D. The CDR3 loop spans 16 amino acids. V dropped 0 bases and J dropped 5 bases, with 16 bases sitting between them. Germline CDR1 reads MRHNA; CDR2 reads SNTAGT. CDR3 region: CASSDSSARGDYGYTF. In DNA form, the CDR3 reads TGTGCCAGCAGTGACTCTTCAGCGCGGGGTGATTATGGCTACACCTTC.

The chain has TRBV18 and TRBJ1-2; 7 positions match TRBD1. The CDR3 is 16 amino acids. V lost 0 bases to trimming and J lost 6 bases; unmatched junction nucleotides: 10. The germline V gene has CDR1 KGHSH and CDR2 LQKENI. In nucleotides, the CDR3 is TGTGCCAGCTCACCACCGTACCAGAGGGGGCGGAATGGCTACACCTTC. This codes for CASSPPYQRGRNGYTF.

The chain uses TRBV28 and TRBJ1-2; D possibly corresponds to TRBD1 (5 bases). V lost 4 bases, J lost 5 bases, and 11 bases lay in between. Per germline, CDR1 MDHEN and CDR2 SYDVKM. This CDR3 has 13 residues. CDR3 nucleotides: TGTGCCAGCAGTTACGCAGGGCAATATGGCTACACCTTC. It encodes CASSYAGQYGYTF.

This clone has only a few counts. The V and J genes are TRBV25-1 and TRBJ2-5, with 7 bases that match TRBD2. Losses at the gene ends were 6 bases for V and 1 base for J; bases not matched to a gene: 2. The CDR3 consists of 13 residues. Germline CDR1 and CDR2: MGHDK and SYGVNS. This CDR3 is CASSGRSQETQYF. In DNA form, the CDR3 reads TGTGCCAGCAGCGGGAGGTCCCAAGAGACCCAGTACTTC.

The sample holds one count of this clone. The chain is built from TRBV7-6 and TRBJ2-3; 9 nucleotides agree with TRBD2. The CDR3 has 14 residues. V shed 8 bases, J shed 4 bases, and the junction held 7 bases outside the gene matches. Germline V gene data show CDR1 as SGHVS and CDR2 as FNYEAQ. Here the CDR3 reads CASREGLAPDTQYF. Written as DNA, the CDR3 is TGTGCCAGCCGAGAGGGACTAGCTCCAGATACGCAGTATTTT.